Following are 25 T cell receptor beta chains from one sample sequenced in a study of cytomegalovirus exposure and HLA in healthy donors. The PCR ran on 60 Vbeta and 13 Jbeta primers. The method was immunoSEQ multiplex PCR; TCRdb's version includes in-frame clones alone and lacks a portion of them. The sample data list 80,000 to 95,000 clones. Sequenced input: PBMCs. The receptors were gathered from a man aged 50 to 59 in good health and CMV-seropositive.

This chain links TRBV23-1 with TRBJ2-2, with a weak D call TRBD2 (5 bases). TRBV23-1 is assigned to the ORF class and has an uncertain function. This CDR3 has 15 residues. Trimming took 0 bases from V and 6 from J, leaving 11 bases between them. The CDR3 region has the DNA TGCGCCAGCAGTCAATCTAGGCGGAGGCCCGGGGAGCTGTTTTTT. This gives the protein CASSQSRRRPGELFF.

This sequence joins TRBV2 and TRBJ2-6; perhaps TRBD1 as D (5 bases). The V gene lost 5 bases and the J gene lost 0 bases, with 14 bases spanning the gap. CDR3 length: 17 amino acids. Looked up from germline, CDR1 is SNHLY and CDR2 is FYNNEI. The DNA of the CDR3 is TGTGCCAGCAGTACATACAGGAGTAACTCTGGGGCCAACGTCCTGACTTTC. Translation gives CASSTYRSNSGANVLTF.

J is TRBJ1-1 and V is TRBV9; 8 bases fit TRBD1. CDR3 length equals 17 residues. V lost 2 bases, J lost 1 base, and 10 bases stayed unmatched. The germline V gene encodes CDR1 SGDLS and CDR2 YYNGEE. The CDR3 is CASSVTGVEWRNTEAFF. CDR3 DNA: TGTGCCAGCAGCGTGACAGGGGTAGAGTGGCGGAACACTGAAGCTTTCTTT.

CDR3 nucleotides: TGCAGCGTTGAAAGGGACAGGGTGGATGAGCAGTTCTTC. It codes for CSVERDRVDEQFF. This chain joins TRBV29-1 and TRBJ2-1; TRBD1 agrees at 9 bases. Germline V gene lookup returns CDR1 SQVTM and CDR2 ANQGSEA. The CDR3 extends over 13 amino acids. V lost 2 bases and J lost 8; bases outside the gene matches: 4.

The chain uses TRBV27 and TRBJ2-1; 13 positions agree with TRBD2. The CDR3 contains 16 residues. The J segment lost 4 bases and the V segment lost 5 bases, leaving 5 bases of the junction unmatched. Germline values: CDR1 MNHEY, CDR2 SMNVEV (reference sequence). CDR3 sequence reads: CASSPLAGGRYNEQFF. CDR3 coding DNA: TGTGCCAGCAGTCCACTAGCGGGAGGGAGATACAATGAGCAGTTCTTC.

The chain combines TRBV30 with TRBJ1-2; D uncertain. Trimming left V 0 bases short and J 9 bases short, with 11 bases between. Germline V gene lookup returns CDR1 GTSNPN and CDR2 SVGIG (reference sequence). The CDR3 totals 12 residues. CDR3 region: CAWSVQRISYTF. In DNA form, the CDR3 reads TGTGCCTGGAGTGTACAACGTATAAGCTACACCTTC.

The chain links TRBV27 to TRBJ2-2, with TRBD2 matching 9 bases. Germline V lookup: CDR1 MNHEY, CDR2 SMNVEV (reference sequence). The J segment lost 3 bases and the V segment lost 0 bases, leaving 5 bases of the junction unmatched. The CDR3 sequence is 17 residues long. In DNA form, the CDR3 reads TGTGCCAGCAGTTTATCCATCGCGGGAGGGCACACCGGGGAGCTGTTTTTT. This sequence encodes CASSLSIAGGHTGELFF.

The chain links TRBV18 to TRBJ2-1; 10 positions agree with TRBD2. Germline CDR1 and CDR2: KGHSH and LQKENI. V lost 2 bases and J lost 1; bases outside the gene matches: 5. This CDR3 spans 17 amino acids. In nucleotides, the CDR3 is TGTGCCAGCTCACCATCTAGCGGGAGTGCATCCTACAATGAGCAGTTCTTC. Encoded protein: CASSPSSGSASYNEQFF.

The chain has TRBV7-2 and TRBJ1-2, with D maybe TRBD1 (5 bases). Per germline, CDR1 SGHTA and CDR2 FQGNSA. The CDR3 is 12 amino acids. V gave up 3 bases and J gave up 6 bases, with 8 bases separating them. DNA for the CDR3: TGTGCCAGCAGCTTGGGACTGAATGGCTACACCTTC. The encoded protein is CASSLGLNGYTF.

The CDR3 bases are TGTGCCTGGACCCGGACAGGGGGCTACACTAATGAAAAACTGTTTTTT. As protein: CAWTRTGGYTNEKLFF. This chain links TRBV30 with TRBJ1-4, with TRBD1 matching 11 bases. The CDR3 has 16 amino acids. The germline CDR1 and CDR2 sequences are GTSNPN and SVGIG (reference sequence). The V and J ends lost 4 bases and 2 bases, in that order; junction bases with no gene match: 6.

J is TRBJ2-2 and V is TRBV18, with 8 bases that match TRBD2. The CDR3 spans 15 residues. Unmatched junction bases numbered 4, after V lost 3 bases and J lost 4 bases. Germline-derived CDR1 and CDR2 are KGHSH and LQKENI. Here the CDR3 reads CASSPAGGPTGELFF. CDR3 nucleotide sequence: TGTGCCAGCTCACCGGCGGGAGGCCCCACCGGGGAGCTGTTTTTT.

The chain joins TRBV9 to TRBJ2-3, with TRBD1 as a possible D gene (6 bases). The germline V and J ends were trimmed by 3 bases and 3 bases, with 11 bases remaining between them. This CDR3 has 14 residues. Germline V CDR1 and CDR2: SGDLS, YYNGEE. The CDR3 sequence: CASSGSQGTDTQYF. The CDR3 DNA sequence: TGTGCCAGCAGCGGGTCACAGGGTACAGATACGCAGTATTTT.

This chain joins TRBV7-3 and TRBJ2-7, with 10 bases that match TRBD2. The germline V gene encodes CDR1 SGHTA and CDR2 FQGTGA. The CDR3 contains 15 residues. Unmatched junction bases numbered 3, after V lost 1 base and J lost 3 bases. The CDR3 spells CASSLNPSGSYEQYF. The CDR3 region has the DNA TGTGCCAGCAGCTTAAACCCTAGCGGGAGCTACGAGCAGTACTTC.

A word on this clone: The sample holds other DNA sequences that translate to the same CDR3. CDR3 in amino acids: CASSEPNQPQHF. CDR3 nucleotide sequence: TGTGCCAGCAGTGAACCAAATCAGCCCCAGCATTTT. The genes are TRBV2 and TRBJ1-5; the D is unclear. CDR3 length equals 12 residues. The V end was cut by 2 bases, the J end by 4 bases, with 3 bases between. Germline CDR1 reads SNHLY; CDR2 reads FYNNEI.

The rearrangement joins TRBV10-3 to TRBJ1-4, with 10 bases identical to TRBD1. Germline V gene data show CDR1 as ENHRY and CDR2 as SYGVKD. J lost 6 bases, V lost 6 bases, and 7 bases had no gene match. The length of the CDR3 is 15 residues. DNA of the CDR3: TGTGCCATCAGCGAACAGGGACAGGGGTATGAAAAACTGTTTTTT. Residues: CAISEQGQGYEKLFF.

V and J are TRBV4-2 and TRBJ2-1; D unresolved. The germline V and J ends were trimmed by 0 bases and 7 bases, with 13 bases remaining between them. CDR1 is LGHNA, CDR2 YNFKEQ, per germline. The CDR3 loop spans 15 amino acids. The CDR3 DNA is TGTGCCAGCAGCCAAGAGGCTAGTCCCCGAAATGAGCAGTTCTTC. Encoded protein: CASSQEASPRNEQFF.

DNA for the CDR3: TGTGCCATCAGCGCCTTTACACTAGGGTCCGGGGAGCTGTTTTTT. This translates into CAISAFTLGSGELFF. The V and J genes are TRBV10-3 and TRBJ2-2; tentative D call: TRBD2 (5 bases). Germline V CDR1 and CDR2: ENHRY, SYGVKD. This CDR3 comprises 15 residues. The V and J ends lost 6 bases and 6 bases respectively, with 17 bases between them.

The chain carries TRBV7-8 and TRBJ2-7; 9 positions match TRBD2. CDR1 and CDR2 (germline): SGHVS, FQNEAQ. Trimming cost V 5 bases and J 7 bases; bases outside gene matches: 15. The CDR3 consists of 16 residues. In nucleotides, the CDR3 is TGTGCCAGCAGCCCATTTGGGCGGGAGGGCCTCCAAGAGCAGTACTTC. This translates into CASSPFGREGLQEQYF.

The chain has TRBV30 and TRBJ2-5; 10 nucleotides line up with TRBD1. The DNA end lines up better with TRBJ2-7; the J call may be wrong. This CDR3 region has 14 residues. Germline CDR1 reads GTSNPN; CDR2 reads SVGIG (reference sequence). CDR3 residues: CAWDAGTGVDEQYF. Here the CDR3 DNA reads TGTGCCTGGGACGCCGGGACAGGGGTTGACGAGCAGTACTTC.

DNA of the CDR3: TGTGCCAGCAGCGTCGGGACAGGGGGTAGTTCACCGCAGTACTTC. Translation gives CASSVGTGGSSPQYF. The chain joins TRBV9 to TRBJ2-7; the match to TRBD1 covers 11 bases. CDR3 length equals 15 residues. In germline, CDR1 is SGDLS, CDR2 YYNGEE. V was clipped by 2 bases and J by 9 bases; unmatched bases: 10.

The J gene is TRBJ1-1, the V gene TRBV18; the D is unclear. The CDR3 totals 13 residues. Germline V CDR1 and CDR2: KGHSH, LQKENI. V lost 3 bases, J lost 0 bases, and 5 bases lay in between. The CDR3 protein is CASSPALNTEAFF. The CDR3 coding sequence is TGTGCCAGCTCACCGGCCTTGAACACTGAAGCTTTCTTT.

The rearrangement uses TRBV11-1 and TRBJ2-2; D is perhaps TRBD2 (5 bases). This CDR3 has 18 residues. Trimming cost V 2 bases and J 7 bases, with 23 bases left between them. Germline CDR1 is SGHAT and CDR2 is FQDESV (reference sequence). The CDR3 nucleotides are TGTGCCAGCAGCTTATCCCTACAAGGAGGAACGCTGAGCGGGGAGCTGTTTTTT. Translated: CASSLSLQGGTLSGELFF.

The genes are TRBV19 and TRBJ2-4; a possible D gene is TRBD1 (5 bases). Germline-derived CDR1 and CDR2 are LNHDA and SQIVND (reference sequence). This CDR3 has 11 residues. V lost 2 bases and J lost 13, with 9 bases in between. The CDR3: CASSISRQQYF. The CDR3 DNA sequence: TGTGCCAGTAGTATAAGCCGACAGCAGTACTTC.

The chain recombines TRBV5-1 with TRBJ2-1, with a possible D match to TRBD2 (6 bases). The CDR3 consists of 14 residues. V lost 0 bases and J 6 bases, leaving 10 bases between the germline ends. Germline-derived CDR1 and CDR2 are SGHRS and YFSETQ. The CDR3 here is CASSLGLGRNEQFF. CDR3 nucleotide sequence: TGCGCCAGCAGCTTGGGACTAGGTCGCAATGAGCAGTTCTTC.

The rearrangement joins TRBV29-1 to TRBJ2-1; TRBD1 matches at 8 bases. CDR3 length equals 13 residues. CDR1 is SQVTM and CDR2 is ANQGSEA in the germline V gene. The J segment lost 2 bases and the V segment lost 8 bases, leaving 5 bases of the junction unmatched. The CDR3 loop reads CSLSGGTYNEQFF. CDR3 nucleotides: TGCAGCTTATCAGGGGGCACCTACAATGAGCAGTTCTTC.